Presented here are 25 T cell receptor beta chains from one specimen sequenced in a study of shared clonotypes between healthy human individuals. Assay: immunoSEQ multiplex PCR; the TCRdb copy retains only in-frame clones and omits some. The repertoire holds 470,000 or so clones, with 78% as singletons. The sample was PBMCs. The origin of the receptors is a woman in her forties in good health. Some clones in this sample may be carry-over from other donors' samples.

This clone appeared many times. J is TRBJ2-1 and V is TRBV15, with 9 nucleotides matching TRBD1. The CDR3 runs 16 residues. The J segment lost 8 bases and the V segment lost 0 bases, leaving 8 bases of the junction unmatched. The germline V gene has CDR1 LNHNV and CDR2 YYDKDF (reference sequence). Here the CDR3 DNA reads TGTGCCACCAGCAGAGATGCGGGACAGGGTGCCGATGAGCAGTTCTTC. As protein: CATSRDAGQGADEQFF. Looking up the rest from reference TRBV15 and TRBJ2-1 gives the full variable domain: DAMVIQNPRYQVTQFGKPVTLSCSQTLNHNVMYWYQQKSSQAPKLLFHYYDKDFNNEADTPDNFQSRRPNTSFCFLDIRSPGLGDTAMYLCATSRDAGQGADEQFFGPGTRLTVL.

A word on this clone: A read error may explain this, as a much larger clone is one base away. V and J are TRBV29-1 and TRBJ1-2; the D gene is possibly TRBD1 (5 bases). V was trimmed by 3 bases and J by 4 bases, leaving 12 bases between them. The CDR3 sequence is 13 residues long. Germline V gene lookup returns CDR1 SQVTM and CDR2 ANQGSEA. The CDR3 region has the DNA TGCAGCGTTGAGTGTGGGCAGGGCTATGGCTACACCTTC. This encodes CSVECGQGYGYTF.

The chain joins TRBV7-6 to TRBJ2-7, with 8 nucleotides matching TRBD1. After removal of 0 bases from V and 2 bases from J, the junction contained 3 bases not matched to a gene. CDR1 and CDR2 from the germline V gene are SGHVS and FNYEAQ. CDR3 length: 15 residues. The CDR3 is CASSLAGTGPYEQYF. Written as DNA, the CDR3 is TGTGCCAGCAGCTTAGCCGGGACAGGTCCCTACGAGCAGTACTTC.

The gene calls are TRBV11-2 and TRBJ1-4; no definite D call. Looked up from germline, CDR1 is SGHAT and CDR2 is FQNNGV. Trimming stripped 0 bases from V and 6 bases from J, with 11 bases between. This CDR3 spans 15 amino acids. CDR3 sequence (DNA): TGTGCCAGCAGCTTAGACCCGGGATGGGATGAAAAACTGTTTTTT. Translated: CASSLDPGWDEKLFF.

The CDR3 DNA is TGCGCCAGCAGCTACGACAGGGGTTTTGGTTCCGAGCAGTACTTC. Protein sequence: CASSYDRGFGSEQYF. The gene calls are TRBV5-1 and TRBJ2-7; 8 bases match TRBD1. The germline gives CDR1 SGHRS, CDR2 YFSETQ. The CDR3 is 15 amino acids. The V segment lost 3 bases and the J segment 6 bases; nucleotides outside the gene matches: 11.

This chain joins TRBV7-8 and TRBJ2-1; the D is unclear. Trimming cost V 2 bases and J 7 bases, with 18 bases left between them. The CDR3 is 16 amino acids. CDR1 is SGHVS, CDR2 FQNEAQ, per germline. As DNA, the CDR3 is TGTGCCAGCAGCTTATTAAGGGCCCGAAGCGAGAATGAGCAGTTCTTC. This gives the protein CASSLLRARSENEQFF.

This clone was found once. The chain is built from TRBV6-5 and TRBJ1-5, with TRBD1 matching over 10 bases. This CDR3 has 15 amino acids. V lost 6 bases, J lost 1 base, and 3 bases stayed unmatched. Germline values: CDR1 MNHEY, CDR2 SVGAGI. In DNA, the CDR3 is TGTGCCAGCAGAAGGACAGGGGGAAGCAATCAGCCCCAGCATTTT. The encoded protein is CASRRTGGSNQPQHF.

CDR3 coding DNA: TGTGCCAGTAGTCTAACATATGGTTGGGATCAGCCCCAGCATTTT. Protein: CASSLTYGWDQPQHF. The genes are TRBV19 and TRBJ1-5, with D unresolved. CDR1 and CDR2 from the germline V gene are LNHDA and SQIVND (reference sequence). The CDR3 spans 15 residues. Trimming left V 5 bases short and J 5 bases short, with 16 bases between.

The sample holds a few counts of this clone. The V call is TRBV2, the J call TRBJ1-4; no clear D gene. V lost 7 bases, J lost 3 bases, and 6 bases lay in between. From germline, CDR1 is SNHLY and CDR2 FYNNEI. CDR3 length: 12 residues. CDR3 sequence reads: CASKRANEKLFF. CDR3 nucleotides: TGTGCCAGCAAACGGGCTAATGAAAAACTGTTTTTT.

The chain couples TRBV30 to TRBJ2-7; 8 bases match TRBD2. The V gene end was trimmed by 1 base and the J gene end by 7 bases; junction bases not matched to a gene: 6. The CDR3 runs 13 residues. Germline lookup yields CDR1 GTSNPN and CDR2 SVGIG (reference sequence). CDR3 DNA: TGTGCCTGGAGTGCGGGCGGGAGGAGAGAGCAGTACTTC. Its protein product is CAWSAGGRREQYF.

The chain employs TRBV5-4 and TRBJ2-5, with D hard to call. V was shortened by 0 bases and J by 4 bases, with 10 bases between the two germline ends. CDR1 SGHNT and CDR2 YYREEE come from the germline V gene (reference sequence). This CDR3 spans 14 amino acids. In DNA form, the CDR3 reads TGTGCCAGCAGCTTGGACGGAGCAGTAGAGACCCAGTACTTC. Its protein product is CASSLDGAVETQYF.

The chain combines TRBV19 with TRBJ2-7; tentative D call: TRBD2 (5 bases). CDR3 length equals 14 residues. Germline CDR1 and CDR2: LNHDA and SQIVND (reference sequence). Trimming pared 3 bases from V and 3 bases from J, leaving 12 bases between. CDR3 amino acids: CASSIGSGIYEQYF. CDR3 nucleotide sequence: TGTGCCAGTAGTATTGGCTCGGGGATCTACGAGCAGTACTTC.

In this sample, this clone turned up once. The chain carries TRBV2 and TRBJ2-5; 9 nucleotides agree with TRBD1. This CDR3 has 12 residues. The V gene's germline CDR1 is SNHLY and CDR2 FYNNEI. The V and J ends lost 7 bases and 11 bases, in that order; junction bases with no gene match: 8. CDR3 sequence (DNA): TGTGCCAGCACACAGGGGGCGGGTGAGCAGTACTTC. This translates into CASTQGAGEQYF. Variable domain in full (rest from reference TRBV2 and TRBJ2-5): EPEVTQTPSHQVTQMGQEVILRCVPISNHLYFYWYRQILGQKVEFLVSFYNNEISEKSEIFDDQFSVERPDGSNFTLKIRSTKLEDSAMYFCASTQGAGEQYFGPGTRLLVL.

The chain recombines TRBV11-2 with TRBJ2-1; TRBD2 might be the D (5 bases). The germline CDR1 and CDR2 sequences are SGHAT and FQNNGV. Trimming stripped 5 bases from V and 5 bases from J, with 13 bases between. This CDR3 comprises 14 residues. This CDR3 is CASSQRLEDNEQFF. CDR3 DNA: TGTGCCAGCAGCCAGCGACTGGAGGACAATGAGCAGTTCTTC.

This clone has more than one count but fewer than ten. V and J are TRBV11-2 and TRBJ2-7; D is unresolved. Germline V gene sequence: CDR1 SGHAT, CDR2 FQNNGV. Trimming removed 1 base at V and 7 bases at J, with 8 bases between. The CDR3 is 12 amino acids. CDR3 loop: CASSLGVGEQYF. CDR3 sequence (DNA): TGTGCCAGCAGCTTAGGGGTTGGGGAGCAGTACTTC.

The rearrangement uses TRBV30 and TRBJ1-2, with a possible D match to TRBD1 (5 bases). From germline, CDR1 is GTSNPN and CDR2 SVGIG (reference sequence). This CDR3 comprises 14 residues. Trimming shortened V by 3 bases and J by 2 bases, and 13 bases separated the two germline ends. CDR3 residues: CAWRLAGKNYGYTF. In DNA form, the CDR3 reads TGTGCCTGGAGACTGGCAGGGAAGAACTATGGCTACACCTTC.

CDR3 residues: CASSPPRLAGVTGELFF. The CDR3 DNA sequence: TGTGCCAGCAGCCCCCCTCGCCTAGCGGGAGTTACCGGGGAGCTGTTTTTT. The chain carries TRBV7-3 and TRBJ2-2, with 10 nucleotides matching TRBD2. CDR1 SGHTA and CDR2 FQGTGA come from the germline V gene. The CDR3 has 17 residues. V lost 5 bases, J lost 5 bases, and 11 bases stayed unmatched.

Comments on this clone: Other DNA sequences in this specimen translate into the identical CDR3. The chain is built from TRBV28 and TRBJ2-3; possible D gene TRBD2, 6 bases. The CDR3 loop spans 15 amino acids. The V gene's germline CDR1 is MDHEN and CDR2 SYDVKM. The germline V and J ends were trimmed by 3 bases and 2 bases, with 12 bases remaining between them. The CDR3 spells CASSLLAGNTDTQYF. The CDR3 DNA is TGTGCCAGCAGTTTGCTGGCGGGAAACACAGATACGCAGTATTTT.

This clone occurred once. The chain is built from TRBV7-9 and TRBJ1-2, with 7 bases identical to TRBD1. CDR1 is SEHNR, CDR2 FQNEAQ, per germline (reference sequence). Germline trimming cut 0 bases from V and 6 bases from J; bases unmatched to any gene: 4. This CDR3 has 14 amino acids. This chain's CDR3 is CASSLAGGWDGYTF. In nucleotides, the CDR3 is TGTGCCAGCAGCTTAGCAGGGGGCTGGGATGGCTACACCTTC.

The rearrangement links TRBV28 to TRBJ1-2; D perhaps matches TRBD1 (5 bases). Germline CDR1 MDHEN, CDR2 SYDVKM. This CDR3 is built from 15 residues. Trimming shortened V by 5 bases and J by 4 bases, and 17 bases separated the two germline ends. In DNA, the CDR3 is TGTGCCAGCAGTCTCCCCCCGGAACAGGTCTATGGCTACACCTTC. Protein sequence: CASSLPPEQVYGYTF.

The chain links TRBV18 to TRBJ2-2, with TRBD2 matching 14 bases. Germline loops: CDR1 KGHSH, CDR2 LQKENI. CDR3 length: 18 amino acids. V shed 10 bases, J shed 4 bases, and the junction held 14 bases outside the gene matches. The DNA of the CDR3 is TGTGCCACCCCACCGGGACTAGCGGGAGTTGGCGGCACCGGGGAGCTGTTTTTT. Protein sequence: CATPPGLAGVGGTGELFF.

The chain combines TRBV7-9 with TRBJ2-5; 12 positions agree with TRBD2. The CDR3 has 15 amino acids. Germline V gives CDR1 SEHNR, CDR2 FQNEAQ (reference sequence). Trimming removed 5 bases from V and 4 bases from J; junction bases left unmatched: 5. The CDR3 reads CASSIGLAGIETQYF. The CDR3 nucleotides are TGTGCCAGCAGCATCGGACTAGCGGGAATAGAGACCCAGTACTTC.

V is TRBV7-3 and J is TRBJ2-5; the D is unclear. The CDR3 length is 16 residues. Germline CDR1 and CDR2: SGHTA and FQGTGA. V lost 1 base to trimming and J lost 0 bases, with 12 bases between them. The CDR3 DNA follows: TGTGCCAGCAGCTTAAATCCAGCCCGGAACCAAGAGACCCAGTACTTC. It yields the protein CASSLNPARNQETQYF.

A word on this clone: The sample contains more than one DNA sequence encoding this CDR3. The chain employs TRBV19 and TRBJ1-5; D gene ambiguous. This CDR3 contains 13 residues. Germline values: CDR1 LNHDA, CDR2 SQIVND (reference sequence). V shed 0 bases and J shed 4 bases, with 4 bases lying between them. The CDR3 nucleotides read TGTGCCAGTAGTATAGAAGGAAATCAGCCCCAGCATTTT. It translates to CASSIEGNQPQHF.

The chain employs TRBV6-4 and TRBJ2-7, with 8 bases aligning to TRBD2. This CDR3 region has 16 residues. V gave up 1 base and J gave up 7 bases; unmatched junction bases: 12. Looked up from germline, CDR1 is MRHNA and CDR2 is SNTAGT. The CDR3 spells CASSDWGSSGLMEQYF. The CDR3 DNA reads TGTGCCAGCAGTGACTGGGGATCTAGCGGGCTTATGGAGCAGTACTTC.